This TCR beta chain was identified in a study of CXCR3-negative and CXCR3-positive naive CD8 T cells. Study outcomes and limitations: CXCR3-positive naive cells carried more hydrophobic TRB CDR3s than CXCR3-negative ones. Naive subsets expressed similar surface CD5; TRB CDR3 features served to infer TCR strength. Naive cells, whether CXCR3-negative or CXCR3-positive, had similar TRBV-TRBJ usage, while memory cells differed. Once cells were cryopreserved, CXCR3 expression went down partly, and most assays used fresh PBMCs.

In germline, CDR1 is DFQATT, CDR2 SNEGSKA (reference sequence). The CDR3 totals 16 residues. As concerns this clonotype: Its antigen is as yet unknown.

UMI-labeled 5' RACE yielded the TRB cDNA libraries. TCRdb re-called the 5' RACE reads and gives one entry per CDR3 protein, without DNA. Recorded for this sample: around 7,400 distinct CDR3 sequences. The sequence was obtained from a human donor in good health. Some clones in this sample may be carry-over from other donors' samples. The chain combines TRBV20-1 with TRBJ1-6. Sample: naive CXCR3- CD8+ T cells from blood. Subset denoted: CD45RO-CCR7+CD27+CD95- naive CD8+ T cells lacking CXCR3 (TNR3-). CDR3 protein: CSARSRVYTRLSPLHF.